The 3 T cell receptor beta chains presented below share a single source sample, sequenced in a study of human T cells and chemical hapten exposure. One entry per CDR3 protein, called by TCRdb with MiXCR from the RACE reads. The sample lists approximately 82,000 distinct CDR3 sequences; 6.5% to 8% were seen once. Indicated time point: patch test 2, 6 weeks after DPC sensitization. Documented treatment: therapeutic diphenylcyclopropenone sensitization with weekly scalp DPC. Specimen: whole blood, collected in connection with sensitization to the hapten diphenylcyclopropenone (DPC). These receptors originate from a woman aged 25 to 39 with alopecia areata. Some clones in this sample may be carry-over from other donors' samples.

This clonotype has only a few counts. The chain joins TRBV4-1 to TRBJ1-1, with TRBD1 matching over 7 bases. Losses at the gene ends were 4 bases for V and 4 bases for J; bases not matched to a gene: 6. The CDR3 is 14 amino acids. Germline assignment: CDR1 MGHRA and CDR2 YSYEKL. CDR3 bases: TGCGCCAGCAGCCTAGAGACAGGGCCCACTGAAGCTTTCTTT. As protein: CASSLETGPTEAFF.

This clonotype was detected a few times. The chain links TRBV9 to TRBJ2-1, with no clear D. The CDR3 runs 12 residues. CDR1 SGDLS and CDR2 YYNGEE come from the germline V gene. V lost 4 bases and J lost 5, with 7 bases in between. The CDR3 loop is CASSPRNNEQFF. DNA for the CDR3: TGTGCCAGCAGCCCCCGTAACAATGAGCAGTTCTTC. Supplemented by reference TRBV9 and TRBJ2-1, the full variable domain reads DSGVTQTPKHLITATGQRVTLRCSPRSGDLSVYWYQQSLDQGLQFLIQYYNGEERAKGNILERFSAQQFPDLHSELNLSSLELGDSALYFCASSPRNNEQFFGPGTRLTVL.

This clonotype was seen ten or more times. V is TRBV5-1 and J is TRBJ2-1; TRBD1 or TRBD2 may be the D gene (5 bases each). This CDR3 region has 15 residues. Germline V gives CDR1 SGHRS, CDR2 YFSETQ. The ends were cut back, 0 bases at V and 2 bases at J, with 9 bases in the middle. CDR3 DNA: TGCGCCAGCAGCTTGGATGGGGGTACCTACAATGAGCAGTTCTTC. It codes for CASSLDGGTYNEQFF.